This TCR beta chain was identified in a study of cytomegalovirus exposure and HLA in healthy donors. This clone showed up just a few times. Its cognate antigen is unknown. PCR involved 60 Vbeta and 13 Jbeta primers. Here immunoSEQ multiplex PCR was the method, and the copy in TCRdb shows in-frame clones only, minus some. Found here are about 110,000 clones, roughly 70% of them singletons; the top ten hold 11% to 15%. Points from the study as a whole: Highly shared variants forming one cluster were likely a sequencing artifact. In a later analysis, compared with equally common non-associated chains, HLA-associated beta chains were more expanded.

Trimming shortened V by 3 bases and J by 3 bases, and 16 bases separated the two germline ends. Germline V gene sequence: CDR1 LNHNV, CDR2 YYDKDF (reference sequence). This CDR3 is built from 16 residues. Sequenced input: PBMCs. The receptor's source is a woman aged 40 to 50 in good health and CMV-seropositive. This rearrangement joins TRBV15 to TRBJ2-3; tentative D call: TRBD2 (6 bases). Here the CDR3 DNA reads TGTGCCACCAGCAGGGATCTGGGACTTATTACAGATACGCAGTATTTT. Translated: CATSRDLGLITDTQYF.